These T cell receptor beta chains were read from a single sample in a study of OX40 agonist ivuxolimab in advanced cancers. The data were produced by immunoSEQ multiplex PCR, yet TCRdb's version contains in-frame clones alone and is incomplete. There are around 59,000 clones in the sample; roughly nine tenths occur only once, and about 1% lies in the top ten. Material: CD4+ or CD8+ T cells sorted from blood, obtained in a trial of the OX40 agonist ivuxolimab. The receptor set was obtained from an adult with an advanced solid tumor such as melanoma, head and neck, liver or kidney cancer. The CDR3 runs from the conserved cysteine through the conserved F or W. Fields, in order: clone size, D gene, J gene, V gene, CDR3 protein, CDR3 DNA. The D gene is left open where the match is weak. Not every row has a clone size; where given, it reads once, few, many or a size class.

>NA|TRBD1|TRBJ1-5|TRBV28
CASSPAGGGFQPQHF
TGTGCCAGCAGCCCCGCAGGGGGCGGTTTTCAGCCCCAGCATTTT
>NA|TRBD1|TRBJ2-7|TRBV6-6
CASSPPTGGYEQYF
TGTGCCAGCAGTCCCCCCACAGGGGGGTACGAGCAGTACTTC
>NA|TRBD1|TRBJ2-7|TRBV28
CASSQMGQGVLLQYF
TGTGCCAGCAGTCAAATGGGACAGGGGGTCTTACTGCAGTACTTC
>NA|NA|TRBJ2-1|TRBV20-1
CSARGRYEQFF
TGCAGTGCTAGAGGGCGATATGAGCAGTTCTTC
>NA|NA|TRBJ2-3|TRBV4-3
CASSQDDGAGDTQYF
TGCGCCAGCAGCCAAGACGACGGGGCCGGAGATACGCAGTATTTT
>NA|NA|TRBJ2-7|TRBV6-5
CASSLRLGPSDEQYF
TGTGCCAGCAGCCTCAGGCTGGGGCCCTCCGACGAGCAGTACTTC
>NA|NA|TRBJ2-5|TRBV19
CASSGRAGETQYF
TGTGCCAGTAGTGGACGTGCCGGGGAGACCCAGTACTTC
>NA|TRBD1|TRBJ1-2|TRBV6-1
CASSVTTGGSYGYTF
TGTGCCAGCAGTGTGACCACAGGGGGAAGCTATGGCTACACCTTC
>NA|NA|TRBJ2-2|TRBV10-3
CAISVSWGEPFF
TGTGCCATCAGTGTTTCGTGGGGGGAGCCGTTTTTT
>NA|TRBD1|TRBJ1-4|TRBV28
CASTAGGSPTNEKLFF
TGTGCCAGCACCGCAGGGGGCTCCCCAACTAATGAAAAACTGTTTTTT
>NA|TRBD2|TRBJ2-3|TRBV27
CASSKPGGRRSTDTQYF
TGTGCCAGCAGCAAGCCAGGCGGGAGGCGGAGCACAGATACGCAGTATTTT
>NA|NA|TRBJ2-3|TRBV9
CASSSRPGGTDTQYF
TGTGCCAGCAGCTCCCGTCCCGGGGGAACAGATACGCAGTATTTT
>NA|NA|TRBJ1-1|TRBV5-1
CASSQGRDRPEAFF
TGCGCCAGCAGCCAAGGGAGGGATCGTCCTGAAGCTTTCTTT
>few|NA|TRBJ2-7|TRBV2
CASSPQPSTYEQYF
TGTGCCAGCAGTCCTCAGCCCAGTACCTACGAGCAGTACTTC
>NA|NA|TRBJ2-7|TRBV7-2
CASSLDSGARREQYF
TGTGCCAGCAGCTTAGATTCGGGAGCCCGTCGCGAGCAGTACTTC
>NA|NA|TRBJ1-2|TRBV11-2
CASSLDPRGLYGYTF
TGTGCCAGCAGCTTAGATCCAAGGGGCCTCTATGGCTACACCTTC